This entry features one T cell receptor beta chain sequence. The antigen is not known. With 2 bases clipped from V and 6 bases from J, the junction kept 0 bases outside the gene matches. Germline-derived CDR1 and CDR2 are SNHLY and FYNNEI. This CDR3 contains 14 residues. Generated by immunoSEQ multiplex PCR, the TCRdb table keeps only in-frame clones and is missing some. Of approximately 93,000 clones listed, around four fifths were seen once; the top ten hold around 8%. This sample's time point: peripheral blood 6 weeks after treatment start. Each individual provided 1 to 8 samples (taken pretreatment and on-treatment). The record originates from a study of PD-L1 blockade in urothelial cancer. On the study more broadly: Blood analysis took place 3 weeks (second dose) and 6 weeks after treatment start.

Study-level results: Greater 3-week expansion of tumor-associated blood clones was recorded for durable-benefit patients.

The chain recombines TRBV2 with TRBJ2-1; the match to TRBD2 covers 11 bases. The origin of this receptor is a man in his 70s with urothelial cancer. The sequencing used PBMCs, collected around atezolizumab (anti-PD-L1) treatment. The DNA for the CDR3 is TGTGCCAGCAGTGAACTAGCGGGGGGCAATGAGCAGTTCTTC. Translated, it gives CASSELAGGNEQFF.